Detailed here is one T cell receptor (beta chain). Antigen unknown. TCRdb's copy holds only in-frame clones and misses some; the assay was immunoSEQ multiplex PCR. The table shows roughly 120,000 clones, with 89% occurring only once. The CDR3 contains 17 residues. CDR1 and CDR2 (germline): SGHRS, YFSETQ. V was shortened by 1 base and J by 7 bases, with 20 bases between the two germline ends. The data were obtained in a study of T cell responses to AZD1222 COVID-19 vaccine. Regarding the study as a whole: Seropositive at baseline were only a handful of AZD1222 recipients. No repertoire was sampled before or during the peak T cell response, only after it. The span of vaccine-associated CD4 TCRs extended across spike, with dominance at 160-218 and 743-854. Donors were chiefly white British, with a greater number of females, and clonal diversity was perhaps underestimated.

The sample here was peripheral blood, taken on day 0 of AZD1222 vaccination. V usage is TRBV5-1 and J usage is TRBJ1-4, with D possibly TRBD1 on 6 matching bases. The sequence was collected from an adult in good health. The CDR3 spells CASSLIEGVQGGEKLFF. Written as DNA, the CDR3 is TGCGCCAGCAGCTTGATCGAGGGGGTACAGGGCGGTGAAAAACTGTTTTTT.